This section outlines one TCR beta chain sequence together with its context. Its target is unknown. Only in-frame clones appear in the TCRdb table, and some are missing; sequencing was by immunoSEQ multiplex PCR. This sample has around 35,000 clones, with roughly 78% found just once. The data derive from a study of T cells in localized non-small cell lung cancer. General study points: Higher T cell density in the blood was associated with longer overall survival, whereas higher adjacent-lung clonality associated with shorter survival. Heterogeneity remains possible because sequencing was limited to only one tumor region.

The germline V and J ends were trimmed by 3 bases and 3 bases, with 14 bases remaining between them. CDR1 MDHEN and CDR2 SYDVKM come from the germline V gene. CDR3 size: 15 residues. Specimen: peripheral blood, collected before any cancer treatment. The J gene is TRBJ2-5, the V gene TRBV28, with a possible D match to TRBD1 (6 bases). This clonotype originated in a male donor older than 55 with stage III squamous cell lung carcinoma. The DNA of the CDR3 is TGTGCCAGCAGTTTTACGACAGGCGGTGAAGAGACCCAGTACTTC. Its translation: CASSFTTGGEETQYF.